Reported below is one T cell receptor beta chain. Its specificity is not known. This entry comes from a study of radiotherapy plus CTLA-4 blockade in lung cancer. Background on the study: Objective response rate was about 20%; disease control rate, less than 40%.

TCRdb keeps only in-frame clones here, not all; method: immunoSEQ multiplex PCR. The data hold more than 75,000 clones, with about four fifths observed a single time. Deletions cut 4 bases from V and 5 bases from J, with 14 bases between. The germline CDR1 and CDR2 sequences are SQVTM and ANQGSEA. The CDR3 loop spans 13 amino acids. Study findings and constraints: According to reports, early shifts in blood T cell clones, alongside interferon-beta, forecast response most accurately.

The starting material was peripheral blood, obtained from a patient treated with radiotherapy plus ipilimumab. This clonotype was sampled from a human donor with non-small cell lung cancer who had a partial response to radiotherapy plus ipilimumab. Some clones in this sample may be carry-over from other donors' samples. V gene TRBV29-1 combines with J gene TRBJ1-1, with no clear D. CDR3 region: CSVVAVPGTEAFF. CDR3 DNA sequence: TGCAGCGTTGTAGCCGTTCCGGGGACTGAAGCTTTCTTT.